This T cell receptor beta chain derives from a study of cytomegalovirus exposure and HLA in healthy donors. In germline, CDR1 is MNHEY, CDR2 SVGAGI. Trimming took off 6 bases at V and 1 base at J, with 15 bases between the two ends. The CDR3 consists of 15 residues. The study ran its PCR with 60 Vbeta and 13 Jbeta primers. Sequenced by immunoSEQ multiplex PCR; TCRdb stores in-frame clones only, minus some. Of 150,000 to 200,000 clones in the sample, about 62% are singletons; the top ten hold 2.5% to 3.5%. What was sequenced was PBMCs. The source is a man aged 35-49 years in good health and CMV-seronegative. The chain uses TRBV6-5 and TRBJ2-5, with D unresolved. CDR3 nucleotides: TGTGCCAGCAGACGCCTCAGGTTGGGCCAAGAGACCCAGTACTTC. Translation: CASRRLRLGQETQYF.